This T cell receptor (beta chain) was observed in a study of shared clonotypes between healthy human individuals. Method: immunoSEQ multiplex PCR; TCRdb's copy keeps in-frame clones and lacks some. This table has about 660,000 clones, roughly 70% appearing once. The CDR3 runs 13 residues. Germline assignment: CDR1 SGHNT and CDR2 YYREEE (reference sequence). V lost 7 bases and J lost 1, with 12 bases in between. This TCR was recovered from a woman in her 30s in good health. Sequenced input: memory CD4+ T cells sorted from blood. The sample's subset: CD45RA-negative fraction. The chain carries TRBV5-4 and TRBJ2-7, with TRBD1 as a possible D gene (5 bases). In nucleotides, the CDR3 is TGTGCCAGCCGGCTCCAGGGATCCTACGAGCAGTACTTC. Protein sequence: CASRLQGSYEQYF.